This T cell receptor beta chain was profiled in a study of shared clonotypes between healthy human individuals. Among the donors, all were Caucasian adults who lived in Nashville, Tennessee. Measured with immunoSEQ multiplex PCR; TCRdb has only the in-frame clones, and not every one. The data hold roughly 480,000 clones, with 65% to 80% observed a single time. This CDR3 is 14 amino acids long. Trimming left V 0 bases short and J 0 bases short, with 7 bases between. Germline assignment: CDR1 SGHNT and CDR2 YYREEE (reference sequence). V usage is TRBV5-4 and J usage is TRBJ2-7; D ambiguous. This TCR came from a woman aged 40 to 50 in good health. Some clones in this sample may be carry-over from other donors' samples. Sequencing was performed on PBMCs. CDR3 in amino acids: CASSLDSSSYEQYF. Written as DNA, the CDR3 is TGTGCCAGCAGCTTGGACAGCAGCTCCTACGAGCAGTACTTC. Variable domain in full (rest from reference TRBV5-4 and TRBJ2-7): ETGVTQSPTHLIKTRGQQVTLRCSSQSGHNTVSWYQQALGQGPQFIFQYYREEENGRGNFPPRFSGLQFPNYSSELNVNALELDDSALYLCASSLDSSSYEQYFGPGTRLTVT.